This TCR beta chain is from a study of T cells in localized non-small cell lung cancer. Worth noting for this clone: Its antigen remains unidentified.

This CDR3 is built from 12 residues. Germline V gene lookup returns CDR1 SQVTM and CDR2 ANQGSEA. V was pared by 3 bases and J by 3 bases, with 5 bases between. Measured with immunoSEQ multiplex PCR; TCRdb has only the in-frame clones, and not every one. This sample has around 9,800 clones, with less than 45% found just once. Regarding the study as a whole: For the top 100 tumor clones, a median roughly 56 also appeared in adjacent lung. Higher blood T cell density tracked longer overall survival. The tumor had only one region sequenced, so heterogeneity remains possible. Clonality of T cells reached its maximum in uninvolved adjacent lung, surpassing tumor.

The input for sequencing was lymph node tissue, taken before any cancer treatment. The rearrangement joins TRBV29-1 to TRBJ2-2, with D unclear. This receptor was identified in a woman between 40 and 69 years old with stage I lung adenocarcinoma. In nucleotides, the CDR3 is TGCAGCGTTGACTATCACACCGGGGAGCTGTTTTTT. It yields the protein CSVDYHTGELFF.